The 6 T cell receptor beta chains reported below all come from one sample, sequenced in a study of T cells after yellow fever vaccination. TCRdb independently ran MiXCR on the 5' RACE reads; one entry per CDR3 protein. Here the sample spans around 120,000 distinct CDR3 sequences, roughly 15% being singletons. The specimen comprised CD8+ T cells sorted from PBMCs, sampled 5 days after the yellow fever booster vaccination. The receptors stem from a man younger than 30 who received the YFV17D yellow fever vaccine.

The chain combines TRBV5-1 with TRBJ2-3; 7 bases fit TRBD2. Trimming removed 5 bases from V and 0 bases from J; junction bases left unmatched: 12. Germline CDR1 reads SGHRS; CDR2 reads YFSETQ. This CDR3 contains 17 residues. In DNA form, the CDR3 reads TGCGCCAGCAGGGGCCTAGCGGAGTCAACTAGCACAGATACGCAGTATTTT. This gives the protein CASRGLAESTSTDTQYF.

This clonotype was recorded at least ten times. This rearrangement joins TRBV7-9 to TRBJ2-3; 8 positions match TRBD2. This CDR3 is built from 17 residues. Germline V lookup: CDR1 SEHNR, CDR2 FQNEAQ (reference sequence). The CDR3 DNA follows: TGTGCTATCTGGCAGCGACGAGCGGGGGCGCTCACAGATACGCAGTATTTT. Its protein is CAIWQRRAGALTDTQYF.

The genes are TRBV5-4 and TRBJ2-2; TRBD2 agrees at 10 bases. Germline values: CDR1 SGHNT, CDR2 YYREEE (reference sequence). V was clipped by 1 base and J by 5 bases; unmatched bases: 2. This CDR3 has 15 residues. CDR3 nucleotides: TGTGCCAGCAGCTTGAGCGGGGGGGAAACCGGGGAGCTGTTTTTT. Its translation is CASSLSGGETGELFF.

The sample holds a few counts of this clonotype. This chain joins TRBV29-1 and TRBJ1-1, with D unresolved. The CDR3 sequence is 10 residues long. Germline CDR1 reads SQVTM; CDR2 reads ANQGSEA. V lost 7 bases and J lost 6, with 9 bases in between. CDR3 region: CSDQGPEAFF. Written as DNA, the CDR3 is TGCAGCGACCAAGGGCCTGAAGCTTTCTTT.

This clonotype was detected only a few times. The chain is built from TRBV7-9 and TRBJ2-5, with TRBD2 as a possible D gene (5 bases). Germline CDR1 SEHNR, CDR2 FQNEAQ (reference sequence). V was shortened by 1 base and J by 7 bases, with 13 bases between the two germline ends. The CDR3 spans 14 residues. Here the CDR3 reads CASSLVEGAGTQYF. The DNA of the CDR3 is TGTGCCAGCAGCTTAGTCGAGGGAGCAGGGACCCAGTACTTC.

The chain is built from TRBV2 and TRBJ2-7; no reliable D call. Per the germline V gene, CDR1 is SNHLY and CDR2 is FYNNEI. Trimming pared 7 bases from V and 3 bases from J, leaving 13 bases between. The CDR3 is made up of 13 amino acids. CDR3 sequence (DNA): TGTGCCAGCAAGGAAGTCGGACGCTACGAGCAGTACGTC. It codes for CASKEVGRYEQYV.